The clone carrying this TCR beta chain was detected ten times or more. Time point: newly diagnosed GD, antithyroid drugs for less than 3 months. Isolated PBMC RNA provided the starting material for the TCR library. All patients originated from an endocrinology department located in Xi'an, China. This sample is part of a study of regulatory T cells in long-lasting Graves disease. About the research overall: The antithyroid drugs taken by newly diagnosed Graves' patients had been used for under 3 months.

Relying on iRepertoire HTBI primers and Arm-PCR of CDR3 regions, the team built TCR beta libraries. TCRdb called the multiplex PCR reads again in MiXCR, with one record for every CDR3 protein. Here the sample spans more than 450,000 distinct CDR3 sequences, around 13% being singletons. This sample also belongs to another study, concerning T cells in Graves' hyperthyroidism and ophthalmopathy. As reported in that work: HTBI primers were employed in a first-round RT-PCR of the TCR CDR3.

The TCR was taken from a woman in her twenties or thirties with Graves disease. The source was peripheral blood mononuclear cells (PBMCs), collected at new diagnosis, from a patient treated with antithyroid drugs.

In DNA form, the CDR3 reads TGTGCCAGCAGCCCTGCCGGACTAGCGGGAGGGAACCTCTACGAGCAGTACTTC. Its translation is CASSPAGLAGGNLYEQYF. The rearrangement joins TRBV11-3 to TRBJ2-7; 15 bases align to TRBD2. V trimming: 5 bases; J trimming: 3 bases; junction bases outside the gene matches: 11. The CDR3 covers 18 residues. The germline V gene has CDR1 SGHNT and CDR2 YENEEA.